Shown below are 21 T cell receptor beta chains from a single sample sequenced in a study of spatial heterogeneity in lung cancer. Study results and limitations: Expanded intratumoral alpha and beta TCR counts tracked tumor mutation counts.

The time point here: sample taken at primary tumor resection. TCRdb reprocessed the 5' RACE reads with MiXCR, giving one entry per CDR3 protein. The sample includes 100,000 to 110,000 distinct CDR3 sequences, approximately 4.7% seen only once; the top ten take 20% to 25%. For these TCRs, the target antigens are not known. The sequencing here drew on lung tumor tissue, taken at surgery. The receptor set was obtained from a male donor with early-stage non-small cell lung cancer.

This chain connects TRBV28 to TRBJ2-6; 14 bases are shared with TRBD2. With 5 bases clipped from V and 3 bases from J, the junction kept 9 bases outside the gene matches. This CDR3 spans 19 amino acids. The germline V gene encodes CDR1 MDHEN and CDR2 SYDVKM. As DNA, the CDR3 is TGTGCCAGCAGTAAACCGCCGGGACTAGCGGGAGTTGGGGCCAACGTCCTGACTTTC. This sequence encodes CASSKPPGLAGVGANVLTF. Full variable domain (missing parts from reference TRBV28 and TRBJ2-6): DVKVTQSSRYLVKRTGEKVFLECVQDMDHENMFWYRQDPGLGLRLIYFSYDVKMKEKGDIPEGYSVSREKKERFSLILESASTNQTSMYLCASSKPPGLAGVGANVLTFGAGSRLTVL.

This clonotype was detected ten times or more. The chain is built from TRBV5-1 and TRBJ2-1; D perhaps matches TRBD2 (6 bases). Between the trimmed V and J ends, which lost 7 bases and 9 bases, there was a span of 20 bases. The CDR3 loop spans 14 amino acids. The germline V gene has CDR1 SGHRS and CDR2 YFSETQ. CDR3 residues: CASGVRTEGGEQFF. The CDR3 DNA reads as TGCGCCAGCGGCGTCCGGACCGAGGGAGGTGAGCAGTTCTTC. Full variable domain (remainder filled in from reference TRBV5-1 and TRBJ2-1): KAGVTQTPRYLIKTRGQQVTLSCSPISGHRSVSWYQQTPGQGLQFLFEYFSETQRNKGNFPGRFSGRQFSNSRSEMNVSTLELGDSALYLCASGVRTEGGEQFFGPGTRLTVL.

The sample holds many counts of this clonotype. The V and J genes are TRBV7-9 and TRBJ1-2; TRBD1 is a possible D gene (6 bases). The germline gives CDR1 SEHNR, CDR2 FQNEAQ (reference sequence). Trimming pared 7 bases from V and 7 bases from J, leaving 19 bases between. The CDR3 totals 14 residues. CDR3 sequence (DNA): TGTGCCAGCACCCAATCCGGGGGCTATGCTGGCTACACCTTC. Protein: CASTQSGGYAGYTF.

This clonotype occurred many times. V usage is TRBV15 and J usage is TRBJ1-4; 7 nucleotides line up with TRBD1. Germline V CDR1 and CDR2: LNHNV, YYDKDF (reference sequence). The CDR3 is 15 amino acids. After removal of 2 bases from V and 7 bases from J, the junction contained 7 bases not matched to a gene. The DNA of the CDR3 is TGTGCCACCAGCAGACGTCCCGGGACAGCTGAAAAACTGTTTTTT. Its translation is CATSRRPGTAEKLFF.

This clonotype was seen only a few times. The V and J genes are TRBV7-9 and TRBJ2-4; D unclear. The CDR3 totals 14 residues. The V end lost 1 base, the J end lost 9 bases, and 13 bases lay between the germline ends. CDR1 SEHNR and CDR2 FQNEAQ come from the germline V gene (reference sequence). CDR3 in DNA: TGTGCCAGCAGCTTAGACGATCCCGAAACCATTCAGTACTTC. Translated, it gives CASSLDDPETIQYF. The variable domain in full, with the rest retrieved from reference TRBV7-9 and TRBJ2-4, is DTGVSQNPRHKITKRGQNVTFRCDPISEHNRLYWYRQTLGQGPEFLTYFQNEAQLEKSRLLSDRFSAERPKGSFSTLEIQRTEQGDSAMYLCASSLDDPETIQYFGAGTRLSVL.

This clonotype was recorded at least ten times. The J gene is TRBJ2-2, the V gene TRBV6-2 or TRBV6-3; perhaps D is TRBD1 or TRBD2 (5 bases each). The length of the CDR3 is 15 residues. Germline loops: CDR1 MNHEY, CDR2 SVGEGT. V was cut by 6 bases and J by 4 bases, with 15 bases left in between. CDR3 residues: CASRRGVRSTGELFF. CDR3 coding DNA: TGTGCCAGCAGGAGGGGCGTTAGGAGCACCGGGGAGCTGTTTTTT.

A few counts support this clonotype. J is TRBJ2-5 and V is TRBV6-5, with D possibly being TRBD1 or TRBD2 (5 bases each). CDR3 size: 13 residues. Germline V gives CDR1 MNHEY, CDR2 SVGAGI. V lost 2 bases and J 4 bases, leaving 8 bases between the germline ends. The chain's CDR3 is CASSYRGVETQYF. CDR3 nucleotides: TGTGCCAGCAGTTACAGAGGGGTAGAGACCCAGTACTTC.

This clonotype occurred many times. CDR3 in DNA: TGTGCCAGCAGTGCGGGGTCCCATTTTAGCAATCAGCCCCAGCATTTT. It yields the protein CASSAGSHFSNQPQHF. This chain uses TRBV6-6 with TRBJ1-5, with D unclear. The CDR3 covers 16 residues. CDR1 and CDR2 from the germline V gene are MNHNY and SVGAGI (reference sequence). The V gene lost 5 bases and the J gene lost 0 bases, with 14 bases spanning the gap.

This clonotype has at least ten counts. The rearrangement uses TRBV28 and TRBJ1-2; a weak D match, TRBD1 (5 bases). The CDR3 has 17 amino acids. Germline V lookup: CDR1 MDHEN, CDR2 SYDVKM. V lost 5 bases and J 4 bases, leaving 23 bases between the germline ends. The CDR3 spells CASSISGAGIVPYGYTF. For the CDR3, the DNA is TGTGCCAGCAGTATCTCCGGTGCAGGGATAGTCCCCTATGGCTACACCTTC.

V usage is TRBV29-1 and J usage is TRBJ1-2; D gene ambiguous. Per germline, CDR1 SQVTM and CDR2 ANQGSEA. The CDR3 sequence is 12 residues long. The V end was cut by 4 bases, the J end by 5 bases, with 11 bases between. CDR3 sequence reads: CSVGGQQYGYTF. CDR3 nucleotide sequence: TGCAGCGTTGGTGGGCAGCAGTATGGCTACACCTTC.

This clonotype was found many times. The chain uses TRBV12-3 or TRBV12-4 and TRBJ1-1; the D is unclear. The CDR3 runs to 13 residues. The germline V and J ends were trimmed by 6 bases and 5 bases, with 13 bases remaining between them. The CDR3 sequence is CASSQADGTEAFF. CDR3 in DNA: TGTGCCAGCAGCCAAGCAGACGGAACTGAAGCTTTCTTT.

This clonotype was found many times. The chain is built from TRBV6-1 and TRBJ1-1; TRBD1 matches 9 bases. The J segment lost 4 bases and the V segment lost 7 bases, leaving 7 bases of the junction unmatched. This CDR3 is built from 14 residues. CDR1 is MNHNS and CDR2 is SASEGT in the germline V gene. CDR3 sequence reads: CASTVGQGTTEAFF. CDR3 bases: TGTGCCAGCACGGTAGGACAGGGGACCACTGAAGCTTTCTTT.

V usage is TRBV6-5 and J usage is TRBJ2-6; D not resolved. The length of the CDR3 is 16 residues. The germline V gene encodes CDR1 MNHEY and CDR2 SVGAGI. V shed 6 bases and J shed 3 bases, with 15 bases lying between them. CDR3 nucleotides: TGTGCCAGCAGGGAAATAGGCCGTCTTGGGGCCAACGTCCTGACTTTC. Protein sequence: CASREIGRLGANVLTF.

This clonotype was seen at least ten times. The chain links TRBV5-1 to TRBJ1-1; no clear D gene. Germline V gene lookup returns CDR1 SGHRS and CDR2 YFSETQ. Trimming removed 0 bases from V and 1 base from J, with 7 bases in between. This CDR3 region has 14 residues. The CDR3, as DNA: TGCGCCAGCAGCTTGGAGGGCAGGAACACTGAAGCTTTCTTT. Its protein is CASSLEGRNTEAFF.

The chain joins TRBV3-1 to TRBJ2-1; D not resolved. Trimming shortened V by 5 bases and J by 8 bases, and 10 bases separated the two germline ends. This CDR3 region has 12 residues. Germline CDR1 and CDR2: LGHDT and YNNKEL (reference sequence). The CDR3 DNA sequence: TGTGCCAGCAGCAACTGGGCCCATGAGCAGTTCTTC. Residues: CASSNWAHEQFF.

This clonotype was found once. A much larger clone differs by one base, so this may be a read error. The V and J genes are TRBV2 and TRBJ2-7; D is perhaps TRBD2 (6 bases). CDR1 is SNHLY and CDR2 is FYNNEI in the germline V gene. CDR3 length: 16 residues. The CDR3 sequence: CASSEAGVGGSYEQCF. The DNA for the CDR3 is TGTGCCAGCAGTGAAGCAGGAGTCGGGGGAAGCTACGAGCAGTGCTTC. Filled out from reference TRBV2 and TRBJ2-7, the complete variable domain reads EPEVTQTPSHQVTQMGQEVILRCVPISNHLYFYWYRQILGQKVEFLVSFYNNEISEKSEIFDDQFSVERPDGSNFTLKIRSTKLEDSAMYFCASSEAGVGGSYEQCFGPGTRLTVT.

This clonotype was seen many times. J is TRBJ1-4 and V is TRBV5-7, with unresolved D. TRBV5-7 is given ORF status, its function remaining uncertain. Trimming took off 4 bases at V and 8 bases at J, with 24 bases between the two ends. There are 17 residues in the CDR3. CDR3 DNA: TGTGCCAGCAGCCCGAGGACCGTGCGACCGAATATGGAAAAACTGTTTTTT. Translated: CASSPRTVRPNMEKLFF.

This clonotype was seen many times. This chain connects TRBV3-1 to TRBJ2-5; 9 bases agree with TRBD2. CDR3 length equals 18 residues. Germline V gene lookup returns CDR1 LGHDT and CDR2 YNNKEL (reference sequence). V gave up 1 base and J gave up 4 bases; unmatched junction bases: 13. The CDR3 loop reads CASSQAPDASGTRETQYF. The CDR3 coding sequence is TGTGCCAGCAGCCAAGCCCCGGACGCTAGCGGGACACGAGAGACCCAGTACTTC.

This clonotype appeared a few times. The chain couples TRBV3-1 to TRBJ2-7, with 7 positions matching TRBD1. This CDR3 comprises 14 residues. Germline V gene sequence: CDR1 LGHDT, CDR2 YNNKEL (reference sequence). Trimming removed 4 bases from V and 3 bases from J; junction bases left unmatched: 6. The CDR3 here is CASSPRAGGYEQYF. DNA of the CDR3: TGTGCCAGCAGCCCCCGGGCAGGGGGCTACGAGCAGTACTTC.

This clonotype was counted many times. The rearrangement joins TRBV20-1 to TRBJ2-3; 16 nucleotides line up with TRBD2. The trim removed 4 bases at V and 4 bases at J, leaving 11 bases unmatched. CDR1 and CDR2 (germline): DFQATT, SNEGSKA (reference sequence). The CDR3 totals 18 residues. CDR3 in amino acids: CSATPGTSGRAGADTQYF. The DNA for the CDR3 is TGCAGTGCTACTCCGGGGACTAGCGGGAGGGCCGGCGCAGATACGCAGTATTTT.

This clonotype was counted many times. The chain joins TRBV5-1 to TRBJ2-3; the D is unclear. Between the trimmed V and J ends, which lost 0 bases and 2 bases, there was a span of 4 bases. CDR1 is SGHRS, CDR2 YFSETQ, per germline. CDR3 size: 13 residues. The CDR3 DNA reads TGCGCCAGCAGCTTGGAGATCACAGATACGCAGTATTTT. The encoded protein is CASSLEITDTQYF.